Listed below are T cell receptor beta chains from one sample, sequenced in a study of PD-L1 blockade in urothelial cancer. Assay: immunoSEQ multiplex PCR; the TCRdb copy retains only in-frame clones and omits some. The sample has tens of thousands of clones; 81% are singletons. Specimen: PBMCs, collected around atezolizumab (anti-PD-L1) treatment. Source of these receptors: a man in his sixties or seventies with urothelial cancer. Both conserved end residues are part of each CDR3. Each record gives: CDR3 length, V gene, CDR3 protein.

length: 15; V: TRBV7-2; CDR3: CASSSHGGLAVTQYF
length: 15; V: TRBV18; CDR3: CASSRRGPPNYGYTF
length: 16; V: TRBV2; CDR3: CASSRTSGTGTGELFF
length: 14; V: TRBV9; CDR3: CASSAGQMNTEAFF
length: 15; V: TRBV11-2; CDR3: CASSLRTSGSLEQYF
length: 13; V: TRBV5-1; CDR3: CASSRQGEETQYF
length: 13; V: TRBV12-5; CDR3: CASAWEGVNEQFF
length: 15; V: TRBV5-1; CDR3: CASSKVQGNTGELFF
length: 14; V: TRBV19; CDR3: CASRSGQPNTEAFF
length: 13; V: TRBV7-3; CDR3: CASSLGYGYGYTF
length: 19; V: TRBV7-9; CDR3: CATRPPVFGGRGSYNEQFF
length: 15; V: TRBV10-1; CDR3: CASSGLAGRSYEQYF
length: 15; V: TRBV5-1; CDR3: CASSDGQGAWNEQYF
length: 14; V: TRBV29-1; CDR3: CSALTSGILDTQYF
length: 16; V: TRBV14; CDR3: CASSQEWRAVYNEQFF
length: 13; V: TRBV19; CDR3: CASRQGSNQPQHF
length: 13; V: TRBV19; CDR3: CASSTGGERGYTF
length: 13; V: TRBV29-1; CDR3: CSVGGGSDEPQHF
length: 16; V: TRBV19; CDR3: CASRTLRGRQGYGYTF
length: 13; V: TRBV6-4; CDR3: CASSPGQGHEQYF
length: 11; V: TRBV2; CDR3: CASSDLGELFF
length: 14; V: TRBV7-9; CDR3: CASSSGTTYNEQFF
length: 12; V: TRBV4-1; CDR3: CASSQVSTEAFF
length: 12; V: TRBV29-1; CDR3: CSVGGQWGEQYF
length: 14; V: TRBV5-1; CDR3: CASSSAGSTDTQYF
length: 13; V: TRBV10-2; CDR3: CASRTSRETEAFF
length: 12; V: TRBV29-1; CDR3: CSASQGAREQYF
length: 15; V: TRBV19; CDR3: CASSTRDRPTGELFF
length: 13; V: TRBV19; CDR3: CASSIQGDTEAFF
length: 16; V: TRBV4-1; CDR3: CASSQFSGPPPYEQYF
length: 12; V: TRBV2; CDR3: CASSVGARRQFF
length: 14; V: TRBV7-3; CDR3: CASSLIGGYNEQFF
length: 16; V: TRBV5-1; CDR3: CASSYKQGGLTGELFF
length: 13; V: TRBV6-1; CDR3: CASNRGPNYGYTF
length: 14; V: TRBV5-1; CDR3: CASSRTGKNEKLFF
length: 17; V: TRBV4-1; CDR3: CASSQLAAAPNTGELFF
length: 13; V: TRBV7-9; CDR3: CASSFQGDQPQHF
length: 14; V: TRBV5-4; CDR3: CASSWTGRQETQYF
length: 13; V: TRBV9; CDR3: CASSVEDRYGYTF
length: 17; V: TRBV9; CDR3: CASSVASGRAGTGELFF
length: 15; V: TRBV18; CDR3: CASSPSGTVDQPQHF